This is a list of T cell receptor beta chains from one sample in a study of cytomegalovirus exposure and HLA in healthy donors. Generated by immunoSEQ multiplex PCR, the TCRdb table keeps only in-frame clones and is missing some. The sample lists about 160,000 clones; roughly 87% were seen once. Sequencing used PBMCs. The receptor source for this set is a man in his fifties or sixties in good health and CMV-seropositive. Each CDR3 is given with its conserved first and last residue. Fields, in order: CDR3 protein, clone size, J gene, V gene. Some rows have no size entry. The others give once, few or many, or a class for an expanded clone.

CDR3: CASSVAGTGVGAHEQYF
size: -
J: TRBJ2-7
V: TRBV9

CDR3: CVSSLATEAGELFF
size: -
J: TRBJ2-2
V: TRBV7-7

CDR3: CASTKGDLSTGELFF
size: -
J: TRBJ2-2
V: TRBV6-1

CDR3: CASSADRGSYEQYF
size: -
J: TRBJ2-7
V: TRBV6-5

CDR3: CASSPPPGMTEKLFF
size: -
J: TRBJ1-4
V: TRBV18

CDR3: CASSDSGTGTYEQYF
size: -
J: TRBJ2-7
V: TRBV25-1

CDR3: CAISESNGLEQYF
size: -
J: TRBJ2-7
V: TRBV10-3

CDR3: CSVDIRGRLGEQYF
size: -
J: TRBJ2-7
V: TRBV29-1

CDR3: CAISEPRGGYEQYF
size: -
J: TRBJ2-7
V: TRBV10-3

CDR3: CASSRTSGNRETQYF
size: -
J: TRBJ2-5
V: TRBV7-3

CDR3: CASSPDREYGYTF
size: -
J: TRBJ1-2
V: TRBV18

CDR3: CASSMGNSYNEQFF
size: -
J: TRBJ2-1
V: TRBV28

CDR3: CASSLGGGDRVAYGYTF
size: -
J: TRBJ1-2
V: TRBV28

CDR3: CASSQIPGGTEAFF
size: once
J: TRBJ1-1
V: TRBV7-2

CDR3: CASSSPSEKLFF
size: -
J: TRBJ1-4
V: TRBV5-1

CDR3: CASSQGGAETQYF
size: -
J: TRBJ2-5
V: TRBV5-1

CDR3: CASSSQIQETQYF
size: -
J: TRBJ2-5
V: TRBV7-2

CDR3: CASSGDVWAETQYF
size: -
J: TRBJ2-5
V: TRBV5-1

CDR3: CASSAEPLPNEQFF
size: -
J: TRBJ2-1
V: TRBV5-1

CDR3: CASSLSDRSYNEQFF
size: -
J: TRBJ2-1
V: TRBV5-4

CDR3: CASSPGQGGYQPQHF
size: few
J: TRBJ1-5
V: TRBV5-1

CDR3: CASSFGGRSGGYTF
size: -
J: TRBJ1-2
V: TRBV28

CDR3: CASSLGTSTDTQYF
size: once
J: TRBJ2-3
V: TRBV18

CDR3: CASRAGVSNQPQHF
size: -
J: TRBJ1-5
V: TRBV6-1

CDR3: CASSQISRGFTDTQYF
size: once
J: TRBJ2-3
V: TRBV4-2

CDR3: CASSIVPSPYNEQFF
size: -
J: TRBJ2-1
V: TRBV19

CDR3: CASSLGQSAGLYNEQFF
size: -
J: TRBJ2-1
V: TRBV28

CDR3: CASSLAGVGQPQHF
size: -
J: TRBJ1-5
V: TRBV7-8

CDR3: CASSFSGGMDTQYF
size: -
J: TRBJ2-3
V: TRBV7-9

CDR3: CASSPAVTQETQYF
size: -
J: TRBJ2-5
V: TRBV7-2

CDR3: CASSQETGGLYNSPLHF
size: -
J: TRBJ1-6
V: TRBV4-1

CDR3: CASSLVRGLADYTDTQYF
size: -
J: TRBJ2-3
V: TRBV5-1

CDR3: CASSDDRSSYNEQFF
size: -
J: TRBJ2-1
V: TRBV6-4

CDR3: CASRLGQGKPGAGQYF
size: -
J: TRBJ2-3
V: TRBV5-7

CDR3: CASSQGGGLGAFF
size: few
J: TRBJ1-1
V: TRBV4-2

CDR3: CASSYLAGGNTEAFF
size: -
J: TRBJ1-1
V: TRBV6-5

CDR3: CASIKGGGVSYGYTF
size: -
J: TRBJ1-2
V: TRBV6-5

CDR3: CASSLAGDEQYF
size: -
J: TRBJ2-7
V: TRBV5-1

CDR3: CASRNGLTRDRVSGANVLTF
size: -
J: TRBJ2-6
V: TRBV5-1

CDR3: CASGLAGGSSYEQYF
size: -
J: TRBJ2-7
V: TRBV2

CDR3: CASSIMPDRGWTEAFF
size: few
J: TRBJ1-1
V: TRBV19

CDR3: CASSIGLAGDYEQYF
size: -
J: TRBJ2-7
V: TRBV28

CDR3: CALGQGASTF
size: few
J: TRBJ1-2
V: TRBV30

CDR3: CASSGRGSGSGNTIYF
size: -
J: TRBJ1-3
V: TRBV5-5

CDR3: CASGRGANQETQYF
size: once
J: TRBJ2-5
V: TRBV5-5

CDR3: CASSYAVTVYEQYF
size: -
J: TRBJ2-7
V: TRBV6-5

CDR3: CSVEDAPGNYYGYTF
size: -
J: TRBJ1-2
V: TRBV29-1

CDR3: CASSPDRARQPQHF
size: -
J: TRBJ1-5
V: TRBV6-5